This T cell receptor beta chain was retrieved from a study of shared T cell receptors in the human thymus. Sequencing was performed with immunoSEQ multiplex PCR; in TCRdb, only in-frame clones are kept and a portion is missing. The sample has approximately 490,000 clones; around 78% are singletons. These data were also reused for a study on human thymus T cells. That work states: Donation came from healthy Finnish infants having corrective surgery for congenital heart defects. Corrective cardiac surgery supplied the resected thymus tissue. Among thymic and blood repertoires, usage of V and J genes appeared biased.

What was sequenced was thymocytes. The sequence was obtained from a boy younger than two with a congenital heart defect.

The CDR3: CAWSGRAVYTF. In nucleotides, the CDR3 is TGTGCCTGGAGTGGCAGGGCGGTCTACACCTTC. The chain combines TRBV30 with TRBJ1-2; D possibly corresponds to TRBD1 (5 bases). The V end was cut by 1 base, the J end by 10 bases, with 10 bases between. Germline CDR1 GTSNPN, CDR2 SVGIG (reference sequence). The CDR3 runs 11 residues.